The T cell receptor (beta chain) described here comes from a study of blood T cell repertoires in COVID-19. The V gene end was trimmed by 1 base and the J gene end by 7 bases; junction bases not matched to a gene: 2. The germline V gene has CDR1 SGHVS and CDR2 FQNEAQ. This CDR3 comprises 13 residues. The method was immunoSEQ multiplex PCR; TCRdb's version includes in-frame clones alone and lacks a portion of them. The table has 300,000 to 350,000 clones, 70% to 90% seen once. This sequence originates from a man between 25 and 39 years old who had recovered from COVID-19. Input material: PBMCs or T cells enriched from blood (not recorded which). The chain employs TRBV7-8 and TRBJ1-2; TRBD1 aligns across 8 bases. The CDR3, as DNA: TGTGCCAGCAGCTTAGGGACAGGGTCTGGCTACACCTTC. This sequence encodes CASSLGTGSGYTF. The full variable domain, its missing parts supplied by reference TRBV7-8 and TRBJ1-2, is GAGVSQSPRYKVAKRGQDVALRCDPISGHVSLFWYQQALGQGPEFLTYFQNEAQLDKSGLPSDRFFAERPEGSVSTLKIQRTQQEDSAVYLCASSLGTGSGYTFGSGTRLTVV.